This is a list of T cell receptor beta chains from one sample in a study of T cell responses to AZD1222 COVID-19 vaccine. The data were produced by immunoSEQ multiplex PCR, yet TCRdb's version contains in-frame clones alone and is incomplete. The data contain some 120,000 clones, 87% of them singletons. Sequenced material: peripheral blood, taken on day 0 of AZD1222 vaccination. These receptors were obtained from an adult in good health. CDR3s include the opening cysteine and the closing phenylalanine or tryptophan. The order of the fields is V gene, CDR3 length, J gene, clone size, D gene, CDR3 DNA, CDR3 protein. D genes are given only for firm matches. Clone size is given for some rows only: seen once, a few or many times, or a class if the clone is expanded.

V: TRBV4-1
length: 15
J: TRBJ2-7
size: once
D: .
DNA: TGCGCCAGCAGCCAAGTTGCGGGTGACCCCTACGAGCAGTACTTC
CDR3: CASSQVAGDPYEQYF

V: TRBV2
length: 14
J: TRBJ2-5
size: .
D: .
DNA: TGTGCCAGCAAAGCGGAGGGGACCTTCGGGGGCCAGTACTTC
CDR3: CASKAEGTFGGQYF

V: TRBV5-1
length: 14
J: TRBJ1-1
size: .
D: TRBD1
DNA: TGCGCCAGCAGCTTGGGGACAGGGGAGACTGAAGCTTTCTTT
CDR3: CASSLGTGETEAFF

V: TRBV25-1
length: 11
J: TRBJ2-7
size: few
D: .
DNA: TGTGCCAGCAGGGAGGAGTACGAGCAGTACTTC
CDR3: CASREEYEQYF

V: TRBV3-1/TRBV3-2
length: 15
J: TRBJ1-1
size: .
D: .
DNA: TGTGCCAGCAGCCAAATTGGCCAGGGGAACACTGAAGCTTTCTTT
CDR3: CASSQIGQGNTEAFF

V: TRBV6-4
length: 12
J: TRBJ1-2
size: .
D: .
DNA: TGTGCCAGCAGTGACGGGGGCACCGGCTACACCTTC
CDR3: CASSDGGTGYTF

V: TRBV3-1/TRBV3-2
length: 16
J: TRBJ1-2
size: .
D: .
DNA: TGTGCCAGCAGCCAAACAGACAGCGCACTATCTGATGGCTACACCTTC
CDR3: CASSQTDSALSDGYTF

V: TRBV18
length: 14
J: TRBJ2-7
size: .
D: TRBD1
DNA: TGTGCCAGCTCCCCGGGACAGTCTTCCTACGAGCAGTACTTC
CDR3: CASSPGQSSYEQYF

V: TRBV10-3
length: 14
J: TRBJ1-3
size: .
D: .
DNA: TGTGCCATCAGTGACAGGGGTCTCGGAAACACCATATATTTT
CDR3: CAISDRGLGNTIYF

V: TRBV5-5
length: 16
J: TRBJ1-4
size: .
D: TRBD1
DNA: TGTGCCAGCAGCTTGGAATTGGACAGGGCGGATGAAAAACTGTTTTTT
CDR3: CASSLELDRADEKLFF

V: TRBV5-1
length: 15
J: TRBJ2-2
size: few
D: .
DNA: TGCGCCAGCAGCTTGTTCCCCCAATCAGGCGGGGAGCTGTTTTTT
CDR3: CASSLFPQSGGELFF